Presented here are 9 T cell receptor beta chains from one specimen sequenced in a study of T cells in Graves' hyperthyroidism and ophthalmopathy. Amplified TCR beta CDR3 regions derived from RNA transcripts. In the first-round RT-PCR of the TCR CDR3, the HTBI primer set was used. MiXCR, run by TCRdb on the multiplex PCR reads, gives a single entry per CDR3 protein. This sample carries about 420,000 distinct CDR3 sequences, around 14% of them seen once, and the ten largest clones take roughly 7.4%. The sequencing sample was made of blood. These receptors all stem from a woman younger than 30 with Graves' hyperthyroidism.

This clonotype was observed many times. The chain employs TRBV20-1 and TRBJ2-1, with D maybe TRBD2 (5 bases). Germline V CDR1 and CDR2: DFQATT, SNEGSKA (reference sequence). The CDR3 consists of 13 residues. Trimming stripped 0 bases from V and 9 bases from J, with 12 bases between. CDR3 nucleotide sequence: TGCAGTGCTAGAGAGAGGGTAACGGGTGAGCAGTTCTTC. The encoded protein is CSARERVTGEQFF.

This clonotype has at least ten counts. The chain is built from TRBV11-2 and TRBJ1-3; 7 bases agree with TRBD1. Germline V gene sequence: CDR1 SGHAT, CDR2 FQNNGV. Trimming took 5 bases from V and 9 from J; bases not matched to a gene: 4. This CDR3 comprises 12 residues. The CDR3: CASSLQGPTIYF. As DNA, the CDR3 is TGTGCCAGCAGCCTACAGGGGCCCACCATATATTTT.

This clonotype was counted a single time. CDR3 coding DNA: TGCAGCGTTGATAGTGTTAGCGGGGCCTACCAAGAGACCCAGTACTTC. The encoded protein is CSVDSVSGAYQETQYF. The chain has TRBV29-1 and TRBJ2-5; 8 bases are shared with TRBD2. Germline-derived CDR1 and CDR2 are SQVTM and ANQGSEA. Trimming took 3 bases from V and 0 from J; bases not matched to a gene: 9. The CDR3 is 16 residues long.

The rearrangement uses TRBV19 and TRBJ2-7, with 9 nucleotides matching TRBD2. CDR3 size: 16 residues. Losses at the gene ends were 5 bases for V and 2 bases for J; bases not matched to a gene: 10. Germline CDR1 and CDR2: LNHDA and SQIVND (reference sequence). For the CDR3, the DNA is TGTGCCAGTAGTGAAGGTAGGGCTAGCGGGACCTACGAGCAGTACTTC. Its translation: CASSEGRASGTYEQYF.

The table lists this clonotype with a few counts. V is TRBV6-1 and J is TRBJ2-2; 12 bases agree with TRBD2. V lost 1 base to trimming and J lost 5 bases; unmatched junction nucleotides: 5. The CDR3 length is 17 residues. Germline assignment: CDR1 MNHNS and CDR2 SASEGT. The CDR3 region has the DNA TGTGCCAGCAGTGAAGTGGCTAGCGGGGGGGAAACCGGGGAGCTGTTTTTT. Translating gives CASSEVASGGETGELFF.

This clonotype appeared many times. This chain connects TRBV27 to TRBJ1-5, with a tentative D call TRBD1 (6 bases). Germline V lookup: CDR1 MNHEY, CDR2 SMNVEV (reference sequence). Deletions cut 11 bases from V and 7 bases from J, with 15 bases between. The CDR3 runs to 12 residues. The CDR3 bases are TGTGCCGGCATACAGGGTCGGCAGCCCCAGCATTTT. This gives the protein CAGIQGRQPQHF.

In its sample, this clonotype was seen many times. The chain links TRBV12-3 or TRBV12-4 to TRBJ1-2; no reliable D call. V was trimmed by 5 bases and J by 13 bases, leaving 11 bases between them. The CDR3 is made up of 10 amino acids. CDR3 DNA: TGTGCCAGCAGTCTCGAGAAACGCACCTTC. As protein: CASSLEKRTF.

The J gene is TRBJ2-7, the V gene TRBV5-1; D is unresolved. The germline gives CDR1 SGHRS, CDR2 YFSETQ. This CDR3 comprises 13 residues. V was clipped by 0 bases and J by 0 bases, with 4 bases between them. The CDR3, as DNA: TGCGCCAGCAGCTTGGCTTCCTCCTACGAGCAGTACTTC. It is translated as CASSLASSYEQYF.

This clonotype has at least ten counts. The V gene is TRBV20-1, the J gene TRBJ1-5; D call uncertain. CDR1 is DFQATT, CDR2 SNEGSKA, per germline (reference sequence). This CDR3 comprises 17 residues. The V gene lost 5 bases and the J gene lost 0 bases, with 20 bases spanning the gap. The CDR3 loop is CSARRFSNHYSNQPQHF. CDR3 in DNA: TGCAGTGCTCGACGGTTCAGCAATCACTATAGCAATCAGCCCCAGCATTTT.